These T cell receptor beta chains were read from a single sample in a study of cytomegalovirus exposure and HLA in healthy donors. Only in-frame clones appear in the TCRdb table, and some are missing; sequencing was by immunoSEQ multiplex PCR. The sample has 150,000 to 200,000 clones; around 78% are singletons. The specimen sequenced was PBMCs. Receptors were obtained from a woman aged 30 to 39 in good health and CMV-seropositive. CDR3s include the opening cysteine and the closing phenylalanine or tryptophan. Each record gives: J gene, clone size, V gene, D gene, CDR3 DNA, CDR3 protein. D genes are given only for firm matches. A row's size may be missing; if present it is once, few, many or a size class.

TRBJ1-4	NA	TRBV5-6	NA	TGTGCCAGCAGCAACGTCCTCGGGGGTGTTTATGAAAAACTGTTTTTT	CASSNVLGGVYEKLFF
TRBJ2-5	NA	TRBV7-9	TRBD1	TGTGCCAGCAGCTTAGAGGGGACAGCCTCGGAGACCCAGTACTTC	CASSLEGTASETQYF
TRBJ1-1	few	TRBV2	NA	TGTGCCAGCCAGGGAGGGCGAAACACTGAAGCTTTCTTT	CASQGGRNTEAFF
TRBJ1-2	NA	TRBV19	NA	TGTGCCAGTAGTCCGGGCCGGGACAATCGCGGCTACACCTTC	CASSPGRDNRGYTF
TRBJ1-3	NA	TRBV10-3	NA	TGTGCCATCACCGAAACCTACTCTGGAAACACCATATATTTT	CAITETYSGNTIYF
TRBJ2-1	NA	TRBV30	TRBD1	TGTGCCTGGAGTTGGAGACAGGGAATCGCCGGTGAGCAGTTCTTC	CAWSWRQGIAGEQFF
TRBJ1-5	NA	TRBV30	NA	TGTGCCTGGACACACAACAATCAGCCCCAGCATTTT	CAWTHNNQPQHF
TRBJ2-7	once	TRBV10-1	TRBD2	TGCGCCAGCAGTGAGACTAGCGGACCCTACGAGCAGTACTTC	CASSETSGPYEQYF
TRBJ1-1	NA	TRBV5-1	NA	TGCGCCAGCAGCTTGGGCCAGACGGGGACTGAAGCTTTCTTT	CASSLGQTGTEAFF
TRBJ1-3	NA	TRBV28	NA	TGTGCCAGCAGTTTGTCGACAGCGTACTCCTCTGGAAACACCATATATTTT	CASSLSTAYSSGNTIYF
TRBJ2-3	NA	TRBV7-9	NA	TGTGCCAGCAGCTTATGGGGAGGGGGGGGACACACAGATACGCAGTATTTT	CASSLWGGGGHTDTQYF
TRBJ2-5	NA	TRBV7-6	TRBD1	TGTGCCAGCAGCTTACTACAGGGGGCTAGAGAGACCCAGTACTTC	CASSLLQGARETQYF
TRBJ2-5	NA	TRBV25-1	TRBD2	TGTGCCAGCAGTTTTAGCGGGGGGCGCAAAGAGACCCAGTACTTC	CASSFSGGRKETQYF
TRBJ2-3	once	TRBV5-1	TRBD2	TGCGCCAGCAGCGTGGGGAAAACTAGCGACACAGATACGCAGTATTTT	CASSVGKTSDTDTQYF
TRBJ2-5	NA	TRBV7-2	TRBD2	TGTGCCAGCAGCTTTGGGGGGGAGAAGACCCAGTACTTC	CASSFGGEKTQYF
TRBJ1-1	NA	TRBV19	TRBD1	TGTGCCAGTCAGGACAGGATGGACACTGAAGCTTTCTTT	CASQDRMDTEAFF
TRBJ2-3	NA	TRBV19	NA	TGTGCCAGTAACTCCCGTGGATTAGCAAAGACAGATACGCAGTATTTT	CASNSRGLAKTDTQYF
TRBJ2-5	NA	TRBV25-1	NA	TGTGCCAGCAGTGAACTGCAGCAAGAGACCCAGTACTTC	CASSELQQETQYF
TRBJ2-3	NA	TRBV21-1	NA	TGTGCCAGCAGCAAAGCCGGGGGGGTGTTCACAGATACGCAGTATTTT	CASSKAGGVFTDTQYF
TRBJ2-1	once	TRBV11-3	TRBD2	TGTGCCAGCAGCTTAGGGACTAGCGCGAGCTCCTACAATGAGCAGTTCTTC	CASSLGTSASSYNEQFF
TRBJ1-2	NA	TRBV29-1	TRBD1	TGCAGCGTCGGCCCTGGGCGGACAGGGGAGAGCTACACCTTC	CSVGPGRTGESYTF
TRBJ2-2	NA	TRBV4-3	NA	TGCGCCAGCAGCCAAGTAATCGGGGAGCTGTTTTTT	CASSQVIGELFF
TRBJ2-1	NA	TRBV7-9	NA	TGTGCCAGCAGCTATAACAATGAGCAGTTCTTC	CASSYNNEQFF
TRBJ2-1	NA	TRBV12-5	NA	TGTGCTAGTGGTTTGGAACCGGGACTCCCAACCGCCCGGACTCCGTTCTTC	CASGLEPGLPTARTPFF
TRBJ1-1	NA	TRBV6-6	TRBD1	TGTGCCAGCAGTTACCGGACAGGGTTGAACACTGAAGCTTTCTTT	CASSYRTGLNTEAFF
TRBJ2-7	few	TRBV7-9	TRBD2	TGTGCCAGCAGCTCGGGACTAGCGTACGAGCAGTACTTC	CASSSGLAYEQYF
TRBJ2-7	once	TRBV7-2	NA	TGTGCCAGCAGCCCACGAGCAGGATACGAGCAGTACTTC	CASSPRAGYEQYF
TRBJ1-2	NA	TRBV29-1	NA	TGCAGCGTTGAATCGCAGGTCCTTAACTATGGCTACACCTTC	CSVESQVLNYGYTF
TRBJ1-1	NA	TRBV11-2	NA	TGTGCCAGCAGCTTAGACCACATGAACACTGAAGCTTTCTTT	CASSLDHMNTEAFF
TRBJ1-2	NA	TRBV4-1	TRBD1	TGCGCCAGCAGCCCAACAGGGGGCAACTATGGCTACACCTTC	CASSPTGGNYGYTF
TRBJ1-2	few	TRBV6-5	NA	TGTGCCAGCGGAGGGGTTCAAGCTAACTATGGCTACACCTTC	CASGGVQANYGYTF
TRBJ2-2	NA	TRBV7-9	NA	TGTGCCAGCAGCTTAGGGAGGGACGGGGTCACCGGGGAGCTGTTTTTT	CASSLGRDGVTGELFF
TRBJ2-7	NA	TRBV9	TRBD2	TGTGCCAGCAGCGTAGAAGCTAGCGGGGGGGCCTACGAGCAGTACTTC	CASSVEASGGAYEQYF
TRBJ1-3	NA	TRBV4-3	TRBD1	TGCGCCAGCAGCCAAGATGACAGGGGGCTTGCTGGAAACACCATATATTTT	CASSQDDRGLAGNTIYF
TRBJ1-5	NA	TRBV5-1	NA	TGCGCCAGCAGCTTGGATGGCAGGGAGGATCAGCCCCAGCATTTT	CASSLDGREDQPQHF
TRBJ2-1	NA	TRBV4-1	TRBD2	TGCGCCAGCAGCCTGGGACTAGCGGCCACCTACAATGAGCAGTTCTTC	CASSLGLAATYNEQFF
TRBJ2-2	NA	TRBV19	TRBD2	TGTGCCAGTAGCCAGACTAGCGGGAGGGCCAGCGGGGAGCTGTTTTTT	CASSQTSGRASGELFF
TRBJ1-1	NA	TRBV11-3	TRBD1	TGTGCCAGCAGAACCAGGGGACAGGGGGCCCCTGCGAACACTGAAGCTTTCTTT	CASRTRGQGAPANTEAFF
TRBJ2-1	NA	TRBV4-1	NA	TGCGCCAGCAGCCAAATGCCGGGTCACCCGAACGAGCAGTTCTTC	CASSQMPGHPNEQFF
TRBJ2-3	NA	TRBV5-1	NA	TGCGCCAGCAGCTTGGATCCGGAGGGGACGCAGTATTTT	CASSLDPEGTQYF
TRBJ2-1	NA	TRBV6-5	NA	TGTGCCAGCAGGCGGGACTGTAAAGAGTTCTTC	CASRRDCKEFF
TRBJ2-1	NA	TRBV9	NA	TGTGCCAGCAGCCCCCCGGGGGAATACAATGAGCAGTTCTTC	CASSPPGEYNEQFF